These 26 T cell receptor beta chains share one sample of origin, sequenced in a study of cytomegalovirus exposure and HLA in healthy donors. The PCR ran on 60 Vbeta and 13 Jbeta primers. Repertoires were generated with immunoSEQ multiplex PCR, while TCRdb's copy carries only in-frame clones and drops some. This listing includes roughly 120,000 clones. Input material: PBMCs. The receptors shown here come from a man aged 35-49 years in good health and CMV-seronegative.

V and J are TRBV19 and TRBJ2-1, with 11 bases matching TRBD2. Germline-derived CDR1 and CDR2 are LNHDA and SQIVND (reference sequence). This CDR3 comprises 17 residues. Trimming took 7 bases from V and 1 from J; bases not matched to a gene: 9. The CDR3 nucleotides read TGTGCCAGTAATCTCGGACTAGCGGGTCCTTCCTACAATGAGCAGTTCTTC. Translated: CASNLGLAGPSYNEQFF.

The rearrangement uses TRBV6-5 and TRBJ1-2; 7 nucleotides line up with TRBD1. V was pared by 0 bases and J by 5 bases, with 6 bases of the junction left unmatched. The CDR3 length is 15 residues. The V gene's germline CDR1 is MNHEY and CDR2 SVGAGI. CDR3 bases: TGTGCCAGCAGTTACTCGAAACAGGGGATTTATGGCTACACCTTC. As protein: CASSYSKQGIYGYTF.

The gene calls are TRBV4-1 and TRBJ2-1; 12 bases line up with TRBD2. Trimming at V came to 5 bases and at J to 6 bases, leaving 11 bases not matched to a gene. Germline V gene sequence: CDR1 MGHRA, CDR2 YSYEKL. CDR3 size: 17 residues. CDR3 protein: CASSASLAGGPSNEQFF. The CDR3 nucleotides read TGCGCCAGCAGCGCAAGCCTAGCGGGAGGGCCGAGCAATGAGCAGTTCTTC.

J is TRBJ2-7 and V is TRBV2, with D perhaps TRBD1 (6 bases). The CDR3 extends over 14 amino acids. Germline V gives CDR1 SNHLY, CDR2 FYNNEI. Trimming shortened V by 5 bases and J by 0 bases, and 11 bases separated the two germline ends. CDR3 region: CASSIQGASYEQYF. CDR3 sequence (DNA): TGTGCCAGCAGTATACAGGGAGCCTCCTACGAGCAGTACTTC.

The chain employs TRBV7-2 and TRBJ2-3, with TRBD1 matching 10 bases. Germline lookup yields CDR1 SGHTA and CDR2 FQGNSA. With V trimmed by 5 bases and J by 1 base, 15 bases remained unmatched. The length of the CDR3 is 19 residues. CDR3 residues: CASSHLGDRGRSGTDTQYF. The CDR3 DNA sequence: TGTGCCAGCAGCCACCTGGGAGACAGGGGGCGATCGGGCACAGATACGCAGTATTTT.

The chain combines TRBV7-2 with TRBJ2-7, with TRBD1 matching 7 bases. Germline V CDR1 and CDR2: SGHTA, FQGNSA. This CDR3 has 15 amino acids. The V gene end was trimmed by 5 bases and the J gene end by 3 bases; junction bases not matched to a gene: 10. The CDR3 sequence is CASSPPATGLYEQYF. Here the CDR3 DNA reads TGTGCCAGCAGCCCCCCCGCGACAGGGCTCTACGAGCAGTACTTC. The full variable domain, with the rest looked up from reference TRBV7-2 and TRBJ2-7, is GAGVSQSPSNKVTEKGKDVELRCDPISGHTALYWYRQSLGQGLEFLIYFQGNSAPDKSGLPSDRFSAERTGGSVSTLTIQRTQQEDSAVYLCASSPPATGLYEQYFGPGTRLTVT.

This rearrangement joins TRBV5-1 to TRBJ1-2, with 9 bases that match TRBD1. This CDR3 contains 16 residues. Per germline, CDR1 SGHRS and CDR2 YFSETQ. V shed 2 bases and J 6 bases; nucleotides not matched to a gene: 11. DNA of the CDR3: TGCGCCAGCAGCTTTGGGGACAGGGCGTTAAGAGATGGCTACACCTTC. This translates into CASSFGDRALRDGYTF. Looking up the rest from reference TRBV5-1 and TRBJ1-2 gives the full variable domain: KAGVTQTPRYLIKTRGQQVTLSCSPISGHRSVSWYQQTPGQGLQFLFEYFSETQRNKGNFPGRFSGRQFSNSRSEMNVSTLELGDSALYLCASSFGDRALRDGYTFGSGTRLTVV.

The chain combines TRBV11-2 with TRBJ2-1, with a weak D call TRBD1 (6 bases). V was shortened by 5 bases and J by 3 bases, with 17 bases between the two germline ends. The CDR3 covers 16 residues. Germline V gives CDR1 SGHAT, CDR2 FQNNGV. CDR3 sequence: CASSPKDRSNYNEQFF. The CDR3 DNA sequence: TGTGCCAGCAGCCCAAAGGACAGAAGCAACTACAATGAGCAGTTCTTC.

The rearrangement uses TRBV5-5 and TRBJ2-3, with 11 bases matching TRBD2. Germline V gene data show CDR1 as SGHKS and CDR2 as YYEKEE (reference sequence). The CDR3 has 16 residues. The J segment lost 4 bases and the V segment lost 0 bases, leaving 4 bases of the junction unmatched. The CDR3 DNA is TGTGCCAGCAGCTTGGTATTAGCGGGAGGGGCAGATACGCAGTATTTT. Amino acids: CASSLVLAGGADTQYF.

The CDR3 sequence is CASSPRTSGRAMNTQYF. CDR3 DNA sequence: TGTGCCAGCAGCCCCAGGACTAGCGGGAGGGCCATGAATACGCAGTATTTT. The V call is TRBV5-6, the J call TRBJ2-3; 15 positions agree with TRBD2. The CDR3 extends over 17 amino acids. Trimming removed 4 bases from V and 7 bases from J; junction bases left unmatched: 10. Germline values: CDR1 SGHDT, CDR2 YYEEEE. Together with reference TRBV5-6 and TRBJ2-3, the CDR3 gives the full variable domain: DAGVTQSPTHLIKTRGQQVTLRCSPKSGHDTVSWYQQALGQGPQFIFQYYEEEERQRGNFPDRFSGHQFPNYSSELNVNALLLGDSALYLCASSPRTSGRAMNTQYFGPGTRLTVL.

The chain carries TRBV7-3 and TRBJ2-5; 13 bases line up with TRBD2. Germline assignment: CDR1 SGHTA and CDR2 FQGTGA. The J segment lost 4 bases and the V segment lost 4 bases, leaving 3 bases of the junction unmatched. The CDR3 covers 15 residues. DNA of the CDR3: TGTGCCAGCAGCTCCGGACTAGCGGGAGTAGAGACCCAGTACTTC. Its protein is CASSSGLAGVETQYF.

V is TRBV5-1 and J is TRBJ2-1; 7 nucleotides align to TRBD2. Germline CDR1 is SGHRS and CDR2 is YFSETQ. Unmatched junction bases numbered 3, after V lost 0 bases and J lost 0 bases. CDR3 size: 16 residues. CDR3: CASSLAGLSSYNEQFF. The CDR3 DNA reads TGCGCCAGCAGCTTGGCGGGACTAAGCTCCTACAATGAGCAGTTCTTC. Complete variable domain (other parts from reference TRBV5-1 and TRBJ2-1): KAGVTQTPRYLIKTRGQQVTLSCSPISGHRSVSWYQQTPGQGLQFLFEYFSETQRNKGNFPGRFSGRQFSNSRSEMNVSTLELGDSALYLCASSLAGLSSYNEQFFGPGTRLTVL.

The rearrangement joins TRBV7-9 to TRBJ2-5, with D possibly being TRBD2 (6 bases). This CDR3 comprises 15 residues. Germline V lookup: CDR1 SEHNR, CDR2 FQNEAQ (reference sequence). V was trimmed by 0 bases and J by 8 bases, leaving 16 bases between them. The CDR3 is CASSLALATQATQYF. The CDR3, as DNA: TGTGCCAGCAGCTTAGCCCTAGCGACGCAGGCAACCCAGTACTTC.

The rearrangement links TRBV6-4 to TRBJ1-5, with D possibly TRBD1 on 5 matching bases. Per germline, CDR1 MRHNA and CDR2 SNTAGT. The CDR3 loop spans 14 amino acids. Between the trimmed V and J ends, which lost 9 bases and 7 bases, there was a span of 19 bases. CDR3 coding DNA: TGTGCCAGAGGTATGAGGGGAGGGGAGCAGCCCCAGCATTTT. This encodes CARGMRGGEQPQHF.

This chain links TRBV30 with TRBJ2-4; 10 bases line up with TRBD2. CDR1 is GTSNPN and CDR2 is SVGIG in the germline V gene (reference sequence). This CDR3 has 16 residues. With V trimmed by 0 bases and J by 7 bases, 9 bases remained unmatched. The CDR3 DNA reads as TGTGCCTGGAGTGTACTCTGGAGCGGGGGGGATAACATTCAGTACTTC. Protein: CAWSVLWSGGDNIQYF.

V usage is TRBV10-3 and J usage is TRBJ2-5; D is perhaps TRBD2 (6 bases). The CDR3 loop spans 17 amino acids. V was cut by 4 bases and J by 4 bases, with 22 bases left in between. Germline V gene lookup returns CDR1 ENHRY and CDR2 SYGVKD. DNA for the CDR3: TGTGCCATCAGTGGAGCCATGAGTTTCGGGGGTGGAGAGACCCAGTACTTC. This sequence encodes CAISGAMSFGGGETQYF.

CDR3 residues: CASSLRTGEVGYTF. CDR3 nucleotide sequence: TGTGCCAGCAGCCTGAGGACAGGGGAGGTCGGCTACACCTTC. The rearrangement uses TRBV7-2 and TRBJ1-2; 9 positions match TRBD1. Germline CDR1 SGHTA, CDR2 FQGNSA. CDR3 length equals 14 residues. J gave up 8 bases and V 5 bases, and 9 bases lay outside the gene matches.

The chain uses TRBV18 and TRBJ1-5; TRBD1 matches 10 bases. The CDR3 is 16 amino acids. Germline CDR1 reads KGHSH; CDR2 reads LQKENI. Trimming removed 3 bases from V and 6 bases from J; junction bases left unmatched: 8. CDR3 sequence reads: CASSPWGQGLGQPQHF. CDR3 sequence (DNA): TGTGCCAGCTCACCCTGGGGACAGGGGCTCGGTCAGCCCCAGCATTTT.

V is TRBV5-1 and J is TRBJ2-1; 9 nucleotides align to TRBD2. Germline loops: CDR1 SGHRS, CDR2 YFSETQ. This CDR3 spans 15 amino acids. The ends lost 4 bases at V and 0 bases at J; junction bases unmatched: 2. DNA of the CDR3: TGCGCCAGCAGCGTTAGCGGGAGCTCCTACAATGAGCAGTTCTTC. Protein sequence: CASSVSGSSYNEQFF.

This sequence joins TRBV11-2 and TRBJ1-2, with D possibly TRBD1 on 6 matching bases. Between the trimmed V and J ends, which lost 5 bases and 2 bases, there was a span of 12 bases. Germline V gives CDR1 SGHAT, CDR2 FQNNGV. The CDR3 consists of 14 residues. In DNA form, the CDR3 reads TGTGCCAGCAGCCAACCAACAGGGAACTATGGCTACACCTTC. It specifies CASSQPTGNYGYTF.

The chain has TRBV7-2 and TRBJ1-5; unclear D gene. The CDR3 is made up of 14 amino acids. The germline V gene encodes CDR1 SGHTA and CDR2 FQGNSA. V lost 3 bases and J 1 base, leaving 7 bases between the germline ends. The CDR3 DNA reads TGTGCCAGCAGCTTGTGGCACAGCAATCAGCCCCAGCATTTT. This encodes CASSLWHSNQPQHF.

This sequence joins TRBV6-6 and TRBJ2-7; TRBD1 matches at 10 bases. V shed 0 bases, J shed 2 bases, and the junction held 1 base outside the gene matches. The CDR3 extends over 15 amino acids. Germline-derived CDR1 and CDR2 are MNHNY and SVGAGI (reference sequence). CDR3 sequence reads: CASSYSGQGPYEQYF. The CDR3 DNA is TGTGCCAGCAGTTACTCGGGACAGGGGCCCTACGAGCAGTACTTC.

The genes are TRBV14 and TRBJ2-7; 9 positions agree with TRBD1. The CDR3 totals 15 residues. The V segment lost 2 bases and the J segment 2 bases; nucleotides outside the gene matches: 4. Germline V gene lookup returns CDR1 SGHDN and CDR2 FVKESK. The CDR3 DNA reads as TGTGCCAGCAGCCAACCGGGACAGGGAGCCTACGAGCAGTACTTC. It encodes CASSQPGQGAYEQYF.

The chain recombines TRBV7-9 with TRBJ1-2, with 7 bases aligning to TRBD1. CDR1 is SEHNR and CDR2 is FQNEAQ in the germline V gene (reference sequence). The V and J ends lost 5 bases and 4 bases, in that order; junction bases with no gene match: 10. The length of the CDR3 is 15 residues. CDR3 residues: CASSATGTASYGYTF. CDR3 DNA: TGTGCCAGCAGCGCAACCGGGACAGCTTCCTATGGCTACACCTTC.

V gene TRBV28 combines with J gene TRBJ2-6; 7 positions match TRBD1. This CDR3 has 15 amino acids. CDR1 MDHEN and CDR2 SYDVKM come from the germline V gene. V trimming: 4 bases; J trimming: 0 bases; junction bases outside the gene matches: 0. The CDR3 is CASSSGGSGANVLTF. The DNA for the CDR3 is TGTGCCAGCAGTTCAGGGGGCTCTGGGGCCAACGTCCTGACTTTC. Complete variable domain (other parts from reference TRBV28 and TRBJ2-6): DVKVTQSSRYLVKRTGEKVFLECVQDMDHENMFWYRQDPGLGLRLIYFSYDVKMKEKGDIPEGYSVSREKKERFSLILESASTNQTSMYLCASSSGGSGANVLTFGAGSRLTVL.

The chain employs TRBV19 and TRBJ2-1, with 11 positions matching TRBD2. With 5 bases clipped from V and 4 bases from J, the junction kept 13 bases outside the gene matches. Looked up from germline, CDR1 is LNHDA and CDR2 is SQIVND (reference sequence). The CDR3 loop spans 18 amino acids. The CDR3 bases are TGTGCCAGTAGTCCCCCGAGGGTCCGGACTAGCGGGTACAATGAGCAGTTCTTC. It yields the protein CASSPPRVRTSGYNEQFF.